This T cell receptor beta chain originates from a study of blood T cell repertoires in COVID-19. For the study at large: Spain, Italy and the United States supplied samples that represented acute and convalescent COVID-19. T cells, B-cell-depleted T cells, or PBMCs provided the cDNA or gDNA that served as material.

Original methodology: Estimation of nucleated cell counts relied on the amplification of reference gene primers. Assay used: immunoSEQ multiplex PCR; TCRdb lists only in-frame clones, some missing. The V and J calls and clone size are taken from that table; D and trimming were inferred from the DNA. The sample carries 100,000 to 130,000 clones, about 93% recorded once. Trimming removed 6 bases from V and 0 bases from J, with 14 bases in between. This CDR3 spans 15 amino acids. Germline assignment: CDR1 SGHVS and CDR2 FQNEAQ. The sample consisted of peripheral blood. The TCR sequence derives from a woman aged 30 to 39 with acute or convalescent COVID-19. The chain recombines TRBV7-8 with TRBJ1-2, with D perhaps matching TRBD1 (5 bases). The CDR3 reads CASRPAGGSNYGYTF. The CDR3 DNA reads as TGTGCCAGCAGACCCGCGGGGGGGTCTAACTATGGCTACACCTTC. Combining the CDR3 with reference TRBV7-8 and TRBJ1-2 gives the whole variable domain GAGVSQSPRYKVAKRGQDVALRCDPISGHVSLFWYQQALGQGPEFLTYFQNEAQLDKSGLPSDRFFAERPEGSVSTLKIQRTQQEDSAVYLCASRPAGGSNYGYTFGSGTRLTVV.